This T cell receptor beta chain was documented in a study of blood T cells in healthy people across ages. Findings of the study overall: The long-lived group displayed more naive CD4+ cells, plus higher diversity, than the aged donors did.

The people who gave samples were healthy Caucasians from Russia, aged about 6 to 100. This CDR3 region has 13 residues. In germline, CDR1 is ENHRY, CDR2 SYGVKD. V shed 7 bases and J shed 5 bases, with 14 bases lying between them. Details on this clonotype: The antigen remains undetermined.

Together with a sample-barcoded 5' primer, a J-beta primer mix was included in a second PCR lasting about 6 to 11 cycles. TCRdb independently ran MiXCR on the 5' RACE reads; one entry per CDR3 protein. The profile shows around 1,800,000 distinct CDR3 sequences, around 42% of them singletons. The V call is TRBV10-3, the J call TRBJ2-5; D could derive from TRBD1 or TRBD2 (6 bases each). This TCR came from a human donor in good health. Source material: blood. This CDR3 is CAIMAGGYETQYF. The CDR3 bases are TGTGCCATCATGGCCGGGGGCTACGAGACCCAGTACTTC.